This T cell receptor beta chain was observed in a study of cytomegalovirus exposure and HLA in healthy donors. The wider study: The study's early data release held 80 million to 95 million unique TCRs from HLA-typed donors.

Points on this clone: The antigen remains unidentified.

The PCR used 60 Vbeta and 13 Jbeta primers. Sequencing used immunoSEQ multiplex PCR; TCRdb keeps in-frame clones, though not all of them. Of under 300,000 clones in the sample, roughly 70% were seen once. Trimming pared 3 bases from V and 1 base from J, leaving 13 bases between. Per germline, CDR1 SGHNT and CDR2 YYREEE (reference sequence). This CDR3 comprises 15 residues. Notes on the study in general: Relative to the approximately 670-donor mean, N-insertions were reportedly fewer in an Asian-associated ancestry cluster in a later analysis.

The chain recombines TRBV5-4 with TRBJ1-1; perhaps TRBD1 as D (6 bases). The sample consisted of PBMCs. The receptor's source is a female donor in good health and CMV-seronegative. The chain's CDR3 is CASSSVDRRNTEAFF. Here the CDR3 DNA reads TGTGCCAGCAGCTCAGTAGACAGGCGGAACACTGAAGCTTTCTTT. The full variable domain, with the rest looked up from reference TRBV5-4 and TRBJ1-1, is ETGVTQSPTHLIKTRGQQVTLRCSSQSGHNTVSWYQQALGQGPQFIFQYYREEENGRGNFPPRFSGLQFPNYSSELNVNALELDDSALYLCASSSVDRRNTEAFFGQGTRLTVV.